This TCR beta chain came from a study of T cells in localized non-small cell lung cancer. Study-level findings and limits: Adjacent uninvolved lung tissue had the highest T cell clonality, exceeding tumor.

Germline-derived CDR1 and CDR2 are SGHRS and YFSETQ. This CDR3 has 15 amino acids. V shed 0 bases, J shed 7 bases, and the junction held 8 bases outside the gene matches. A word on this clone: As yet, its antigen is unknown.

Produced via immunoSEQ multiplex PCR; TCRdb's table is partial and in-frame only. The table has about 6,000 clones, approximately 40% seen once. The sequence derives from a woman between 35 and 70 years old with stage II squamous cell lung carcinoma. The chain joins TRBV5-1 to TRBJ2-5, with 8 bases matching TRBD2. Sample: lung tumor tissue, taken before any cancer treatment. The CDR3 DNA is TGCGCCAGCAGCTTGGTGATCACGGGAGGGGGGACCCAGTACTTC. Encoded protein: CASSLVITGGGTQYF.